The TCR beta chain under discussion was sequenced for a study of blood T cell repertoires in COVID-19 (dated by TCRdb to 2020 to 2021). Some background on the complete study: Samples from collaborators originated in the United States, Italy and Spain and spanned both the acute and convalescent phases of COVID-19. The repertoires were released in a freely available public database meant as a resource for research on the immune response to SARS-CoV-2. Nearly every sample came with metadata listing a de-identified subject ID, COVID-19 status, age in years and sex. Where available, HLA class I and class II types were obtained from metadata supplied by the sample provider rather than from assay-based typing. The prospective study material was composed of cDNA or gDNA derived from T cells, B-cell-depleted T cells, or PBMCs. The samples were drawn from two sources: the first 160 participants of the ongoing ImmuneRACE study, and 1,000 to 1,500 subjects contributed by 6 global collaborators. The dataset comprised deeply sampled blood TCRbeta repertoires from subjects exposed to, actively infected with, or recovered from COVID-19. Summary of the overall study and its limitations: The amount of clinical and demographic metadata varied by source and participant and was provided uncurated.

One collaborating source in Seattle enrolled patients while the patients were actively infected and followed the patients over time throughout the course of disease. Whole blood was collected in K2EDTA tubes by collaborating institutions according to the institutions' own protocols. For TCRbeta analysis, collaborators shipped samples in one of three forms: frozen whole blood, isolated PBMCs, or DNA extracted from either of those sample types. The immunoSEQ Assay, a bias-controlled multiplex PCR, was used to amplify TCRbeta CDR3 regions from genomic DNA. The study's processing was this. The number of nucleated cells in each sample was estimated from the amplification of reference gene primers within the assay. To quantify the absolute abundance of each unique TCRbeta CDR3 rearrangement, sequence reads were collapsed and filtered. Productive Simpson clonality was computed per sample as the square root of Simpson's diversity index over productive rearrangements. Held by TCRdb, this immuneACCESS table contains in-frame sequences only and omits some clones. Under half of the omission traces to an unresolved V gene where checked; the cause of the rest is unknown. V, J and clone size are those of that table, while D and trimming were read from the DNA. Within this sample are around 180,000 clones, with under 85% of them counted one time only. The ten largest clones add up to approximately 7% of the sample.

This clone is a singleton in its sample. Its specific antigen is unknown. No much larger clone exists at a distance of one base, and base qualities are not known. The CDR3 has 14 amino acids, counting the end cysteine and phenylalanine. The CDR3 DNA has 42 bases and is translated from base 1. From the germline V gene, CDR1 is MNHEY and CDR2 is SVGAGI. Relative to germline, V is 6 bases shorter and J is 4 bases shorter, with 10 bases between their ends. The sequence came from a man older than 75 with COVID-19, enrolled during active disease. The sequence joins TRBV6-5 to TRBJ1-6; a tentative D match to TRBD1 spans 6 bases. Material: peripheral blood. The DNA sequence reads TGTGCCAGCAGACAGGGAACGTATAATTCACCCCTCCACTTT. Translated, it gives CASRQGTYNSPLHF.